This entry concerns a single TCR beta chain. Assay: immunoSEQ multiplex PCR; the TCRdb copy retains only in-frame clones and omits some. In the table there are about 97,000 clones, roughly 88% of which are singletons. Each patient relapsed following autologous stem cell transplantation, and prior brentuximab vedotin exposure differed. This record comes from a study of PD-1 blockade in classical Hodgkin lymphoma. The V and J ends lost 0 bases and 0 bases respectively, with 8 bases between them. In germline, CDR1 is SGHRS, CDR2 YFSETQ. CDR3 length equals 15 residues. This chain uses TRBV5-1 with TRBJ2-3; no clear D gene. Sequencing used peripheral blood mononuclear cells (PBMCs), obtained at baseline. This receptor was obtained from a human donor with classical Hodgkin lymphoma. The CDR3 spells CASSLEGISTDTQYF. Here the CDR3 DNA reads TGCGCCAGCAGCTTGGAGGGCATTAGCACAGATACGCAGTATTTT.